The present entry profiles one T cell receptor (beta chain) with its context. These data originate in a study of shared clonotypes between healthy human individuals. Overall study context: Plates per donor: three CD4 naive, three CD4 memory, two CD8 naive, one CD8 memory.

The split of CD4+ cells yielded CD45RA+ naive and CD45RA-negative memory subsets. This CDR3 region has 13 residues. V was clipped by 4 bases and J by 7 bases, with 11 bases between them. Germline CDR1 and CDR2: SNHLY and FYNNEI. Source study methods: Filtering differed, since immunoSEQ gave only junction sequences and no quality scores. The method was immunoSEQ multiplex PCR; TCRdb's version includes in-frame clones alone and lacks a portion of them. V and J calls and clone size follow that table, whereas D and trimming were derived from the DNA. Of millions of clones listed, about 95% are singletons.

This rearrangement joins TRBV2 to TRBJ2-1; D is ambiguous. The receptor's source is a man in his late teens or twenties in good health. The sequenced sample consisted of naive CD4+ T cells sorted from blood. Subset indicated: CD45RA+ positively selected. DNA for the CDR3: TGTGCCAGCAGTGCCCCTCTGGGGAATGAGCAGTTCTTC. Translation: CASSAPLGNEQFF.